Detailed here is one T cell receptor beta chain. The sample is drawn from a study of T cell responses to AZD1222 COVID-19 vaccine. The germline V gene has CDR1 KGHSH and CDR2 LQKENI. The V gene lost 4 bases and the J gene lost 4 bases, with 7 bases spanning the gap. The CDR3 is 12 residues long. The assay was immunoSEQ multiplex PCR, and TCRdb's table has in-frame clones only and misses some. The top ten clones hold 2.6% of a sample with 160,000 or so clones, more than 90% of them seen once. The input for sequencing was peripheral blood, taken on day 0 of AZD1222 vaccination. The V and J genes are TRBV18 and TRBJ2-5; D is unresolved. The sequence was collected from an adult in good health. CDR3 protein: CASSRSGETQYF. For the CDR3, the DNA is TGTGCCAGCTCACGGTCGGGAGAGACCCAGTACTTC.